Below, one T cell receptor beta chain is given with its context. This clone showed up just once. Its antigen specificity is not known. Nothing much larger sits one base from this clone, and base qualities are not available. The immunoSEQ hsTCRB v3.0 assay was used at survey level resolution to sequence the TRB variable region. The target sequencing depth for TRB was about 40,000-50,000 T-cell genomes per sample. An Illumina MiSeq with a v3 150-cycle kit was used to sequence the pooled TRB libraries. The authors' pipeline ran thus. Repertoire analysis was performed in R inside a reproducible Nextflow workflow that covered QC, data transformation and analysis. LymphoSeq2, an R package for AIRR-Seq data exploration, was used to implement custom analyses. After excluding a handful of samples that yielded fewer than 5000 total TRB sequences, 150 to 200 HIV repertoires remained for analysis. Among the 180 or so HIV repertoires that were kept, roughly 58 were collected before ART initiation and over 120 were collected after ART initiation. Repertoires were downsampled to 5000 TRB nucleotide sequences, and summary statistics were averaged over 100 downsampling iterations. TRB sequences were retained for analysis only if CDR3 regions of at least seven amino acids were present. A Shannon entropy-derived clonality score and the Gini coefficient were used to measure diversity. In the repertoire networks, any two of the top 5000 CDR3 amino acid sequences were connected whenever the two sequences differed by an edit distance of one. For TRB CDR3 amino acid sequences, GLIPH2 was used to predict antigen specificity groups and MHC restriction. To flag known CMV, EBV, HIV or tissue antigen associations, CDR3 amino acid sequences were matched against VDJdb and McPAS-TCR. Pre-ART, post-ART and control groups were compared with Wilcoxon signed-rank tests and Holm-Bonferroni correction. Imported from immuneACCESS, the table was reduced by TCRdb to in-frame sequences with V and J called. These copies leave out some clones; in studies compared against another copy, an unresolved V gene accounts for under half, and the cause of the remainder is not known. The V and J calls and clone size are taken from that table; D and trimming were inferred from the DNA. This sample holds 20,000 to 25,000 clones; around 79% were observed only once. More than 4.5% of the sample goes to the ten largest clones.

The germline V gene sets CDR1 to MDHEN and CDR2 to SYDVKM. The CDR3 numbers 14 residues from cysteine through phenylalanine. Only the CDR3 part of the read is kept: 42 bases, read in frame from the first base. V and J lose 3 bases and 1 base, and a span of 6 bases separates them. To be included, a participant needed at least one PBMC sample from before ART initiation plus at least two post-ART samples. Every participant with HIV received treatment in the United States of America. Before DNA extraction, cryopreserved samples containing roughly 1-10 million PBMC were thawed and washed. At the time of the earliest PBMC sample, participants with HIV were aged between roughly 20 and 55 years. PBMC samples were contributed by each participant from 1-4 timepoints before ART initiation and 2-8 timepoints after ART initiation, with a median of 7 samples. For every participant, serial HIV viral load, CD4+ T-cell count, ART history and demographic data were obtained. Genomic DNA was extracted from unsorted PBMC with a Qiagen kit on a QIAcube, with processing performed in batches of 12 samples.

The data originate from a study of long-term antiretroviral therapy in people with HIV (dated by TCRdb to between 2022 and 2023). Describing the broader study: Collection of the earliest samples took place about a decade ahead of the 2015 WHO recommendation for immediate ART, at a time when ART was typically delayed until CD4 counts fell. A total of over 150 cryopreserved PBMC samples came from a few dozen adults with confirmed HIV infection and were collected serially over a mean of roughly 6 years (range 1-12). No cross-contamination during QIAcube processing turned up in test extractions that ran a monoclonal T-cell line alongside approximately 35 polyclonal samples. Among the roughly 30 participants with HIV, over nine were female. Whether ART initiation and durable HIV suppression were associated with changes in peripheral blood TRB repertoire composition and diversity was tested in a retrospective serial study.

Paper-wide results and their limitations: Samples dated from 2004 to 2017, and the ART regimens used may be less effective than current ones. Limited PBMC availability meant only the TCR beta chain was sequenced, without alpha chain pairing. Inferences about post-ART repertoire changes were limited because no data were available on ART adherence, viral resistance or therapy changes. The repertoire was dominated across all time points by expanded TRB clones identified before ART initiation, although this dominance was seen to fluctuate and to decrease in many PLHIV after ART. Compared with controls, HIV repertoires had narrower CDR3 length ranges, and the network structure pointed to an antigen-experienced repertoire that shifted only slightly toward naive after ART. Because cell numbers in pre-ART samples were limited, unsorted PBMC were profiled instead of sorted CD4+ and CD8+ T cells. Starting ART was linked to a significant rise in TRB diversity, yet even after long-term ART the diversity remained significantly lower than in transplant donor controls.

This TCR was sampled from a middle-aged man with HIV. The chain is made from TRBV28 and TRBJ2-2; the D gene is not confidently resolved. The material was unsorted PBMCs, obtained 0.3 years after starting antiretroviral therapy. This receptor carries the CDR3 CASSFQLNTGELFF. The nucleotide sequence is given as TGTGCCAGCAGTTTTCAGCTGAACACCGGGGAGCTGTTTTTT. Here the CDR3 is joined to the reference TRBV28 and TRBJ2-2 genes, and the full variable domain is: DVKVTQSSRYLVKRTGEKVFLECVQDMDHENMFWYRQDPGLGLRLIYFSYDVKMKEKGDIPEGYSVSREKKERFSLILESASTNQTSMYLCASSFQLNTGELFFGEGSRLTVL.